The 26 T cell receptor beta chains reported below all come from one sample, sequenced in a study of blood T cell repertoires in COVID-19. Libraries were prepared by immunoSEQ multiplex PCR; TCRdb keeps only in-frame clonotypes and omits some of them. The table has about 170,000 clones, approximately 89% seen once. Sequences were obtained from PBMCs or T cells enriched from blood (not recorded which). Every receptor here comes from a woman under 30 who had recovered from COVID-19.

V is TRBV2 and J is TRBJ1-1; no clear D gene. Germline CDR1 is SNHLY and CDR2 is FYNNEI. The length of the CDR3 is 13 residues. V was cut by 7 bases and J by 4 bases, with 13 bases left in between. CDR3 bases: TGTGCCAGCACCTCGGAGTCTGGCACTGAAGCTTTCTTT. This translates into CASTSESGTEAFF.

Notes on this clone: Other DNA sequences in this sample translate to the same CDR3. The V call is TRBV5-1, the J call TRBJ1-1, with D maybe TRBD1 (5 bases). The length of the CDR3 is 14 residues. Germline V gene data show CDR1 as SGHRS and CDR2 as YFSETQ. The V and J ends lost 0 bases and 8 bases respectively, with 14 bases between them. Here the CDR3 reads CASSLVGAGGEAFF. The CDR3 DNA reads as TGCGCCAGCAGCTTGGTCGGGGCGGGGGGGGAAGCTTTCTTT.

The rearrangement joins TRBV7-9 to TRBJ2-7, with TRBD1 matching over 8 bases. Germline loops: CDR1 SEHNR, CDR2 FQNEAQ (reference sequence). The length of the CDR3 is 15 residues. Trimming removed 4 bases from V and 4 bases from J; junction bases left unmatched: 9. Here the CDR3 reads CASSSTGTGTYEQYF. For the CDR3, the DNA is TGTGCCAGCAGCTCGACCGGGACAGGCACTTACGAGCAGTACTTC.

The V and J genes are TRBV6-2 or TRBV6-3 and TRBJ2-2; TRBD2 might be the D (5 bases). Germline-derived CDR1 and CDR2 are MNHEY and SVGEGT. The V end was cut by 6 bases, the J end by 4 bases, with 15 bases between. There are 15 residues in the CDR3. CDR3 coding DNA: TGTGCCAGCAGCCAGAAACGACTAAGCACCGGGGAGCTGTTTTTT. This sequence encodes CASSQKRLSTGELFF.

J is TRBJ1-2 and V is TRBV7-9; TRBD1 agrees at 7 bases. Germline loops: CDR1 SEHNR, CDR2 FQNEAQ (reference sequence). V lost 0 bases and J lost 3; bases outside the gene matches: 1. There are 14 residues in the CDR3. CDR3 sequence (DNA): TGTGCCAGCAGCTTAGCCAGGGGGGACTATGGCTACACCTTC. It specifies CASSLARGDYGYTF.

DNA for the CDR3: TGCGCCAGCAGCAGCACTACAGGGGGGACTGAAGCTTTCTTT. This codes for CASSSTTGGTEAFF. V gene TRBV5-1 combines with J gene TRBJ1-1; 8 bases agree with TRBD1. The CDR3 extends over 14 amino acids. V was clipped by 4 bases and J by 5 bases; unmatched bases: 7. CDR1 is SGHRS, CDR2 YFSETQ, per germline.

CDR3 coding DNA: TGCGCCAGCAGCCAAGCATTAACCGGAGGGGCCGAAAAACTGTTTTTT. Its translation is CASSQALTGGAEKLFF. The V gene is TRBV4-1, the J gene TRBJ1-4; D perhaps matches TRBD1 (5 bases). Trimming left V 1 base short and J 8 bases short, with 17 bases between. Germline loops: CDR1 MGHRA, CDR2 YSYEKL. CDR3 length: 16 residues.

CDR3 sequence reads: CASSEALQGNTEAFF. The CDR3 region has the DNA TGTGCCAGCAGTGAAGCGCTACAGGGGAACACTGAAGCTTTCTTT. J is TRBJ1-1 and V is TRBV2, with D possibly TRBD1 on 6 matching bases. The V and J ends lost 0 bases and 1 base respectively, with 9 bases between them. Germline V CDR1 and CDR2: SNHLY, FYNNEI. This CDR3 region has 15 residues.

This clone was found once. This chain uses TRBV28 with TRBJ2-1, with D maybe TRBD1 (6 bases). Germline V gene sequence: CDR1 MDHEN, CDR2 SYDVKM. This CDR3 contains 15 residues. Trimming left V 5 bases short and J 15 bases short, with 26 bases between. The CDR3 coding sequence is TGTGCCAGCAGTCAATACTACCTCCCCAGGGGTGGTACGTTCTTC. Amino acids: CASSQYYLPRGGTFF.

The V call is TRBV27, the J call TRBJ2-1; no clear D. In germline, CDR1 is MNHEY, CDR2 SMNVEV (reference sequence). V was trimmed by 3 bases and J by 5 bases, leaving 2 bases between them. The length of the CDR3 is 11 residues. The CDR3 DNA reads as TGTGCCAGCAGTTTTAACAATGAGCAGTTCTTC. Translated: CASSFNNEQFF.

This chain uses TRBV6-5 with TRBJ1-2; TRBD1 might be the D (5 bases). CDR1 and CDR2 (germline): MNHEY, SVGAGI. The CDR3 extends over 15 amino acids. The V and J ends lost 0 bases and 6 bases respectively, with 14 bases between them. CDR3 amino acids: CASSYSSAGFDGYTF. The CDR3 DNA sequence: TGTGCCAGCAGTTACTCGAGCGCAGGGTTTGATGGCTACACCTTC.

The V call is TRBV6-5, the J call TRBJ2-5; 10 bases align to TRBD2. The germline CDR1 and CDR2 sequences are MNHEY and SVGAGI. The V segment lost 7 bases and the J segment 3 bases; nucleotides outside the gene matches: 5. The CDR3 is 14 residues long. The CDR3 nucleotides are TGTGCCAGCACCAGCGGACTAGCGGAAGAGACCCAGTACTTC. Translated, it gives CASTSGLAEETQYF.

The rearrangement joins TRBV28 to TRBJ2-2; 9 nucleotides agree with TRBD1. This CDR3 comprises 17 residues. Germline lookup yields CDR1 MDHEN and CDR2 SYDVKM. The ends lost 1 base at V and 5 bases at J; junction bases unmatched: 8. The CDR3 coding sequence is TGTGCCAGCAGTTTATACTCCGGGACAGGGATTACCGGGGAGCTGTTTTTT. It encodes CASSLYSGTGITGELFF.

The chain couples TRBV19 to TRBJ2-1; the match to TRBD2 covers 14 bases. CDR3 length: 17 residues. The germline gives CDR1 LNHDA, CDR2 SQIVND (reference sequence). V shed 6 bases, J shed 2 bases, and the junction held 6 bases outside the gene matches. In DNA form, the CDR3 reads TGTGCCAGTAGCCCGGGGACTAGCGGGAGACCCTACAATGAGCAGTTCTTC. Its protein is CASSPGTSGRPYNEQFF.

This clone was detected a few times. The chain is built from TRBV2 and TRBJ2-7; the match to TRBD1 covers 7 bases. CDR1 and CDR2 (germline): SNHLY, FYNNEI. The CDR3 is 15 amino acids. The junction had 6 bases not matched to a gene; V was cut back by 4 bases and J by 0 bases. CDR3 bases: TGTGCCAGCAGTGCGCCCGGGACAGCCTCCTACGAGCAGTACTTC. This sequence encodes CASSAPGTASYEQYF.

This chain connects TRBV28 to TRBJ2-5, with D maybe TRBD2 (7 bases). Per the germline V gene, CDR1 is MDHEN and CDR2 is SYDVKM. V was trimmed by 6 bases and J by 7 bases, leaving 18 bases between them. The CDR3 has 14 residues. The CDR3 DNA follows: TGTGCCAGCAGCCGCGGCGGGGGCGGGACGACCCAGTACTTC. This sequence encodes CASSRGGGGTTQYF.

This clone was counted once. The rearrangement joins TRBV7-2 to TRBJ1-2; 7 bases fit TRBD1. This CDR3 spans 14 amino acids. The germline CDR1 and CDR2 sequences are SGHTA and FQGNSA. After removal of 5 bases from V and 7 bases from J, the junction contained 10 bases not matched to a gene. CDR3 loop: CASSQGGGFGGYTF. Here the CDR3 DNA reads TGTGCCAGCAGCCAAGGGGGCGGATTCGGTGGCTACACCTTC.

The gene calls are TRBV5-6 and TRBJ1-2; weak D call: TRBD1 (5 bases). CDR3 length: 14 residues. Germline V gives CDR1 SGHDT, CDR2 YYEEEE. V was cut by 4 bases and J by 5 bases, with 15 bases left in between. In DNA form, the CDR3 reads TGTGCCAGCAGCAAGGGGACGGGGGTGTATGGCTACACCTTC. This encodes CASSKGTGVYGYTF.

This chain links TRBV18 with TRBJ2-1; D is uncertain. This CDR3 is 12 amino acids long. The V gene lost 3 bases and the J gene lost 8 bases, with 8 bases spanning the gap. Germline CDR1 and CDR2: KGHSH and LQKENI. CDR3 bases: TGTGCCAGCTCACCCCCCTCCTATGAGCAGTTCTTC. Protein sequence: CASSPPSYEQFF.

The gene calls are TRBV11-2 and TRBJ2-3; 10 bases agree with TRBD2. The CDR3 has 17 residues. Germline lookup yields CDR1 SGHAT and CDR2 FQNNGV. Trimming at V came to 1 base and at J to 3 bases, leaving 7 bases not matched to a gene. The CDR3 loop is CASSLALLAGHTDTQYF. The CDR3 DNA reads TGTGCCAGCAGCTTAGCCCTACTAGCGGGACATACAGATACGCAGTATTTT.

V usage is TRBV18 and J usage is TRBJ1-1, with no clear D. This CDR3 contains 14 residues. Trimming pared 0 bases from V and 1 base from J, leaving 6 bases between. The V gene's germline CDR1 is KGHSH and CDR2 LQKENI. CDR3 protein: CASSPPAGNTEAFF. The CDR3 DNA follows: TGTGCCAGCTCACCACCGGCAGGGAACACTGAAGCTTTCTTT.

The rearrangement uses TRBV4-1 and TRBJ1-1; no clear D. Trimming took 3 bases from V and 4 from J, leaving 9 bases between them. The CDR3 has 13 residues. Germline CDR1 MGHRA, CDR2 YSYEKL. In DNA, the CDR3 is TGCGCCAGCAGCCACCCTACGGGCACTGAAGCTTTCTTT. This sequence encodes CASSHPTGTEAFF.

This rearrangement joins TRBV5-1 to TRBJ2-2, with 11 bases identical to TRBD2. The CDR3 contains 16 residues. The V gene's germline CDR1 is SGHRS and CDR2 YFSETQ. The V and J ends lost 4 bases and 4 bases, in that order; junction bases with no gene match: 6. CDR3 coding DNA: TGCGCCAGCAGCCCAATAGCGGGAGGGCGCACCGGGGAGCTGTTTTTT. This gives the protein CASSPIAGGRTGELFF. The variable domain in full, with the rest retrieved from reference TRBV5-1 and TRBJ2-2, is KAGVTQTPRYLIKTRGQQVTLSCSPISGHRSVSWYQQTPGQGLQFLFEYFSETQRNKGNFPGRFSGRQFSNSRSEMNVSTLELGDSALYLCASSPIAGGRTGELFFGEGSRLTVL.

This chain uses TRBV5-4 with TRBJ1-1, with 7 bases fitting TRBD1. The CDR3 sequence is 17 residues long. Per the germline V gene, CDR1 is SGHNT and CDR2 is YYREEE (reference sequence). The V segment lost 4 bases and the J segment 5 bases; nucleotides outside the gene matches: 17. CDR3: CASSPRDRARTLTEAFF. The CDR3 region has the DNA TGTGCCAGCAGCCCCCGCGACAGGGCTAGAACACTGACTGAAGCTTTCTTT.

The CDR3 bases are TGTGCCAGCAGTTCCATAGCGGGAGGGCCTCTCGTGCAGTTCTTC. Translating gives CASSSIAGGPLVQFF. This chain uses TRBV6-2 or TRBV6-3 with TRBJ2-1, with TRBD2 matching over 11 bases. This CDR3 has 15 residues. Germline lookup yields CDR1 MNHEY and CDR2 SVGEGT. After removal of 4 bases from V and 12 bases from J, the junction contained 11 bases not matched to a gene.

The chain employs TRBV10-3 and TRBJ1-1, with D possibly TRBD1 on 6 matching bases. The CDR3 runs 14 residues. Germline V gene lookup returns CDR1 ENHRY and CDR2 SYGVKD. Trimming shortened V by 3 bases and J by 5 bases, and 13 bases separated the two germline ends. CDR3 bases: TGTGCCATCAGTGATCGGGGGGCGCGGACTGAAGCTTTCTTT. Encoded protein: CAISDRGARTEAFF.